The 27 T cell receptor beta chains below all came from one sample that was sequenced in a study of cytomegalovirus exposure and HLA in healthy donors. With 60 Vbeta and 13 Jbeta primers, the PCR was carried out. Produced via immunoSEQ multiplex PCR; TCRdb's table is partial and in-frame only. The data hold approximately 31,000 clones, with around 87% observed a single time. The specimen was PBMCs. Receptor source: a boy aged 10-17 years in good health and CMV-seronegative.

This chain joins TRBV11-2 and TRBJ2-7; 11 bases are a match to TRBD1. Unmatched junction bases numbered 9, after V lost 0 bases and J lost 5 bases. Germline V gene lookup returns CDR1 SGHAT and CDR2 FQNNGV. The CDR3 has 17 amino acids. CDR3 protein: CASSLEYIGQGAHEQYF. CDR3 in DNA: TGTGCCAGCAGCTTAGAGTATATCGGACAGGGGGCTCACGAGCAGTACTTC. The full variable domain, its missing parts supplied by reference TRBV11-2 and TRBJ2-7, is EAGVAQSPRYKIIEKRQSVAFWCNPISGHATLYWYQQILGQGPKLLIQFQNNGVVDDSQLPKDRFSAERLKGVDSTLKIQPAKLEDSAVYLCASSLEYIGQGAHEQYFGPGTRLTVT.

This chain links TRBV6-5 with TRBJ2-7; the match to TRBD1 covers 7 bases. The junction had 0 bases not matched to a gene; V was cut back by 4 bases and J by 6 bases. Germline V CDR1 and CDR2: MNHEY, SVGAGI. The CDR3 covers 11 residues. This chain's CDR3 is CASSSGGEQYF. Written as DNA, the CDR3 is TGTGCCAGCAGTTCAGGGGGCGAGCAGTACTTC.

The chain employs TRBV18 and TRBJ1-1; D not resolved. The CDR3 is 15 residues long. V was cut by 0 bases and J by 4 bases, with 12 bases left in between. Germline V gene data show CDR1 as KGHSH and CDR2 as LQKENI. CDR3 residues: CASSPPQVRGTEAFF. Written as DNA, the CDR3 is TGTGCCAGCTCACCACCTCAGGTCCGGGGCACTGAAGCTTTCTTT.

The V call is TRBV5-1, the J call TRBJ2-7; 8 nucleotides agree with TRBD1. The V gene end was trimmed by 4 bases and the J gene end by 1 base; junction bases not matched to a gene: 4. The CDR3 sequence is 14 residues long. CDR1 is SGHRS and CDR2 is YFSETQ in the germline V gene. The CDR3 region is CASSMTGVSYEQYF. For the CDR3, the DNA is TGCGCCAGCAGCATGACAGGGGTTTCCTACGAGCAGTACTTC.

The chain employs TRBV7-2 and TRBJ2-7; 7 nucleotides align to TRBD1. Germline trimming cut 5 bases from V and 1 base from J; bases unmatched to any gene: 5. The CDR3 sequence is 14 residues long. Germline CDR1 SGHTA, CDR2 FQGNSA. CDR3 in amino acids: CASSLRDSSYEQYF. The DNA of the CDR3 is TGTGCCAGCAGCCTCAGGGACAGTTCCTACGAGCAGTACTTC. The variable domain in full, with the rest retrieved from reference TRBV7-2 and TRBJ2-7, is GAGVSQSPSNKVTEKGKDVELRCDPISGHTALYWYRQSLGQGLEFLIYFQGNSAPDKSGLPSDRFSAERTGGSVSTLTIQRTQQEDSAVYLCASSLRDSSYEQYFGPGTRLTVT.

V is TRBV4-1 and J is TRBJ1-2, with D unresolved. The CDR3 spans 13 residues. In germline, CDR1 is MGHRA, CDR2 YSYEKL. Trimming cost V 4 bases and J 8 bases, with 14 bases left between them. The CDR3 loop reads CASSLDQVGGYTF. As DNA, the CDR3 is TGCGCCAGCAGCCTTGATCAGGTTGGGGGCTACACCTTC.

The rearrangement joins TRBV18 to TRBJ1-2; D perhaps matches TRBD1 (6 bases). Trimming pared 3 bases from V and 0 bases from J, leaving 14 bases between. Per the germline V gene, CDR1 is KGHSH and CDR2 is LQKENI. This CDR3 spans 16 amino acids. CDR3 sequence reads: CASSPKTGPSNYGYTF. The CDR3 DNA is TGTGCCAGCTCACCTAAAACAGGGCCGTCTAACTATGGCTACACCTTC.

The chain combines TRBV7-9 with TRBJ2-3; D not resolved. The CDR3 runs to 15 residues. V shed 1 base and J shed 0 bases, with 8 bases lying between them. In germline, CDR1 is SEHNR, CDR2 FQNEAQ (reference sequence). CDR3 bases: TGTGCCAGCAGCTTAGGGCATTTTAGCACAGATACGCAGTATTTT. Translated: CASSLGHFSTDTQYF.

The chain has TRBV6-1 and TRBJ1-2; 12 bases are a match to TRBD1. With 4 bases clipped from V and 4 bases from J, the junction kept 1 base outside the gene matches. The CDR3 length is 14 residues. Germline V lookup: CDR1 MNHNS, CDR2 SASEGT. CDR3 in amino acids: CASSAGQGAYGYTF. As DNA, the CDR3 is TGTGCCAGCAGTGCGGGACAGGGGGCCTATGGCTACACCTTC.

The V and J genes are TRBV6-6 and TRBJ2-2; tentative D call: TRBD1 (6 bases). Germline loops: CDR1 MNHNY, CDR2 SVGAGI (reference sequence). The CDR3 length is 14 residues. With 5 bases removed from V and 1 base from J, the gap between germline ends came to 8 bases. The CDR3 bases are TGTGCCAGCAGTCCGGGACAGAACACCGGGGAGCTGTTTTTT. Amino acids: CASSPGQNTGELFF.

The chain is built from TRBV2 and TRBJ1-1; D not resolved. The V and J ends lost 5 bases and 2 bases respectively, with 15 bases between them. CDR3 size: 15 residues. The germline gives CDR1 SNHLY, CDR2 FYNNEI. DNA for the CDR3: TGTGCCAGCAGTCCGAGGTTGAGATTAAACACTGAAGCTTTCTTT. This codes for CASSPRLRLNTEAFF.

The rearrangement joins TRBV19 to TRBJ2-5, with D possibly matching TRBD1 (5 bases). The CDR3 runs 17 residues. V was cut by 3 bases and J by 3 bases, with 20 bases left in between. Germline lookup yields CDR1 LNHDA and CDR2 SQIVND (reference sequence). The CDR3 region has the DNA TGTGCCAGTAGTATTATTCAGGCCGCAGGGATGAAAGAGACCCAGTACTTC. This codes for CASSIIQAAGMKETQYF.

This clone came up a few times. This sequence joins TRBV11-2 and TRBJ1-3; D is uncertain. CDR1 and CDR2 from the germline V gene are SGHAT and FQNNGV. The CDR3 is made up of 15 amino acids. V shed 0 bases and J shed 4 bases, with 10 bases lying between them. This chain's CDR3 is CASSLERGRGNTIYF. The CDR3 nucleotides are TGTGCCAGCAGCTTAGAAAGAGGTCGCGGAAACACCATATATTTT.

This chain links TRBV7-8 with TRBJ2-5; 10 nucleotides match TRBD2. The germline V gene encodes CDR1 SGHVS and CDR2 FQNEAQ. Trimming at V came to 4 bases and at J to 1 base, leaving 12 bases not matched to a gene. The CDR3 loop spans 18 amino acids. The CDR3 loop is CASSSRQRGGVVQETQYF. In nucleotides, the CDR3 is TGTGCCAGCAGCTCACGGCAGCGGGGGGGTGTCGTCCAAGAGACCCAGTACTTC.

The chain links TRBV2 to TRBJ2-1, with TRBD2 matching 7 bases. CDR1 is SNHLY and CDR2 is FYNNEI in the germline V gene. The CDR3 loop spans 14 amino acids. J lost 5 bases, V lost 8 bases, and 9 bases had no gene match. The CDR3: CASVGEAGNNEQFF. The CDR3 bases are TGTGCCAGCGTCGGGGAAGCGGGGAACAATGAGCAGTTCTTC.

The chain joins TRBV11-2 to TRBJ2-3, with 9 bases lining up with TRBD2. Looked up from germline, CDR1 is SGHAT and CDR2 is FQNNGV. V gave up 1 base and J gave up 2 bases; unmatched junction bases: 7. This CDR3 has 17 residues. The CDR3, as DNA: TGTGCCAGCAGCTTAGGGCGACTAGCGGTCTTCACAGATACGCAGTATTTT. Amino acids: CASSLGRLAVFTDTQYF.

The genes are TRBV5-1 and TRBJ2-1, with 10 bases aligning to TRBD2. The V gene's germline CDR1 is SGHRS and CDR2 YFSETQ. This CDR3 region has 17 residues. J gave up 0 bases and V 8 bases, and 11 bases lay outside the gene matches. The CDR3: CASGDPSSGGSYNEQFF. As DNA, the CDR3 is TGCGCCAGTGGAGATCCATCTAGCGGGGGCTCCTACAATGAGCAGTTCTTC.

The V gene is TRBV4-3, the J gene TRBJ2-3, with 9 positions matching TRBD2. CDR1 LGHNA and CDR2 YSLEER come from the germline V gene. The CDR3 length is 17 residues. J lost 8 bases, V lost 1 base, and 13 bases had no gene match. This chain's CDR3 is CASSQVHQRGAPATQYF. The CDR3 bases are TGCGCCAGCAGCCAAGTCCACCAGCGGGGGGCGCCTGCTACGCAGTATTTT.

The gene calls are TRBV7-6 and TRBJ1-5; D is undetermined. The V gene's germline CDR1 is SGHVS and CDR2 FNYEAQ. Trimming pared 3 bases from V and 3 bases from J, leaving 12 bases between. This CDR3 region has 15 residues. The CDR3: CASSLTGYLNQPQHF. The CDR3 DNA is TGTGCCAGCAGCTTGACTGGGTATCTCAATCAGCCCCAGCATTTT.

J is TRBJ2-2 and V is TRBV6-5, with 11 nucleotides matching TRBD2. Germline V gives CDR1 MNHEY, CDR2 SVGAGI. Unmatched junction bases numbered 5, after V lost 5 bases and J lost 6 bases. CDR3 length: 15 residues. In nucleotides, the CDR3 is TGTGCCAGCAGTGCTCCTAGCGGGGGGCCCGGGGAGCTGTTTTTT. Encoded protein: CASSAPSGGPGELFF.

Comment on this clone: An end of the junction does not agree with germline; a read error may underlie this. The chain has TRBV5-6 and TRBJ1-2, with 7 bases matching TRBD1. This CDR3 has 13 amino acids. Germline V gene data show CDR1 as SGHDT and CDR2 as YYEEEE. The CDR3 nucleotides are TGTGCCAGCAGCTTGTGGAGGGGGCTTGGCCACACCTTC. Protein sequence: CASSLWRGLGHTF.

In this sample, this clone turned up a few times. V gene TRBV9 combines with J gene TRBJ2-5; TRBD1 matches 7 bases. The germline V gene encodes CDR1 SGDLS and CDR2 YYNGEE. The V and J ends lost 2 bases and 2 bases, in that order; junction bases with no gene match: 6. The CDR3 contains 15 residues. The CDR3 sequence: CASSVGGQRQETQYF. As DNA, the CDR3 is TGTGCCAGCAGCGTTGGGGGACAGCGGCAAGAGACCCAGTACTTC.

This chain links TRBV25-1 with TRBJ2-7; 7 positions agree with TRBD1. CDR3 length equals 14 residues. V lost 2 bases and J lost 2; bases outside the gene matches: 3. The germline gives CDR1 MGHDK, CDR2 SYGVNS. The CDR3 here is CASSEEGTAYEQYF. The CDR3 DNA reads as TGTGCCAGCAGTGAAGAGGGGACAGCCTACGAGCAGTACTTC.

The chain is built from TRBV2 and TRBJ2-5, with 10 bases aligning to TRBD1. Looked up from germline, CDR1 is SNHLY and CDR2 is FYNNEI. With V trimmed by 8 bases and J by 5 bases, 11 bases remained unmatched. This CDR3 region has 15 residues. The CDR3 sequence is CASGETGGRRETQYF. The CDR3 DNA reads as TGTGCCAGCGGCGAGACAGGGGGCCGGCGGGAGACCCAGTACTTC.

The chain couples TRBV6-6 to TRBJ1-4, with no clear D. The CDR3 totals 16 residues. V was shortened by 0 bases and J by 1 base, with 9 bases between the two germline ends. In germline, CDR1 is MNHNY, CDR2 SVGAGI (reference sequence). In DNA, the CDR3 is TGTGCCAGCAGTTACTCGTTGAGGGTAACTAATGAAAAACTGTTTTTT. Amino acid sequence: CASSYSLRVTNEKLFF.

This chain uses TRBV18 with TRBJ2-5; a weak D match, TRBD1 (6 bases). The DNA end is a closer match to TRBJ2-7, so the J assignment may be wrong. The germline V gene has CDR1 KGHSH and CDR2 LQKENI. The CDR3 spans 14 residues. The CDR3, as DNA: TGTGCCAGCTCACCACGGGACACAGACTACGAGCAGTACTTC. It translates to CASSPRDTDYEQYF.

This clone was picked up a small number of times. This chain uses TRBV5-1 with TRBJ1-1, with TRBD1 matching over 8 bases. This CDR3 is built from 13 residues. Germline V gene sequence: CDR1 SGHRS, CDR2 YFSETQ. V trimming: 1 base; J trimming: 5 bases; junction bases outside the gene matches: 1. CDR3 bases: TGCGCCAGCAGCTTGCAGGGGGCAACTGAAGCTTTCTTT. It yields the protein CASSLQGATEAFF.